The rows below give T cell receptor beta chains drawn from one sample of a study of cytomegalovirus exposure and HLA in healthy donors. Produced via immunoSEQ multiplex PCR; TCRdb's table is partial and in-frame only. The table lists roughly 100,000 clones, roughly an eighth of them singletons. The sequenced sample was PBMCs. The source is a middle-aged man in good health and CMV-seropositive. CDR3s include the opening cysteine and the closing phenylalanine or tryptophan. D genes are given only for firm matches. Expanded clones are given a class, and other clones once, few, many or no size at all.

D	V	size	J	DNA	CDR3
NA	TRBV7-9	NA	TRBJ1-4	TGTGCCAGCAGCTTAGGAGAGAGTAATGAAAAACTGTTTTTT	CASSLGESNEKLFF
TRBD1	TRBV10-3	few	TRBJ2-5	TGTGCCATCAGGATGGACAGGGGGCTCTCGGAGACCCAGTACTTC	CAIRMDRGLSETQYF
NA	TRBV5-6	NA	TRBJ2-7	TGTGCCAGCAGCTTGGGTCCGGGCTCCTACGAGCAGTACTTC	CASSLGPGSYEQYF
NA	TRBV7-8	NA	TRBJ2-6	TGTGCCAGCAGCTTACGAGGAACGCCGAGGGTCTCTGGGGCCAACGTCCTGACTTTC	CASSLRGTPRVSGANVLTF
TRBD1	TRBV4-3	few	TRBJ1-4	TGCGCCAGCAGCCAACTCCGGGACAGAACTAATGAAAAACTGTTTTTT	CASSQLRDRTNEKLFF
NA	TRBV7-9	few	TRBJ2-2	TGTGCCAGCAGCTTAAGGAACACCGGGGAGCTGCTTTTT	CASSLRNTGELLF
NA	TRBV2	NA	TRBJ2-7	TGTGCCAGCAATATCCGGGACACCACCTACGAGCAGTACTTC	CASNIRDTTYEQYF
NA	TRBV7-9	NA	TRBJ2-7	TGTGCCAGCAGCTTAGTCTCAGCAGCGGAAACCTCCTACGAGCAGTACTTC	CASSLVSAAETSYEQYF
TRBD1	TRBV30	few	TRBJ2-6	TGTGCCTGGAGTCCCAGGACAGGAGACTCGTTGTGGTCTGGGGCCAACGTCCTAACTTTC	CAWSPRTGDSLWSGANVLTF
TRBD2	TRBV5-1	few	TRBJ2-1	TGCGCCAGCAGCTTGGAGGGGACTAGCGTCGATGAGCAGTTCTTC	CASSLEGTSVDEQFF
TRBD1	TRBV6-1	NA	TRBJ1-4	TGTGCCAGCAGTGTATACAGGGGCCCTAATGAAAAACTGTTTTTT	CASSVYRGPNEKLFF
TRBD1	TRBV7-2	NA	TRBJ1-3	TGTGCCAGCAGCAGACAGGGGTCTGGAAACACCATATATTTT	CASSRQGSGNTIYF
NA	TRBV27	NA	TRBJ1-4	TGTGCCAGCAGCTTACAAGAGGAGATTGGAAAACTGTTTTTT	CASSLQEEIGKLFF
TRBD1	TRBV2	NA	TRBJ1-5	TGTGCCAGCAGTGGACAGGGAGATCAGCCCCAGCATTTT	CASSGQGDQPQHF
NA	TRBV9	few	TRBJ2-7	TGTGCCAGCAGCGTAGAGGTAGCTGGCTACGAGCAGTACTTC	CASSVEVAGYEQYF
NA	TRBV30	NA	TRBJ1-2	TGTGCCCTTATACATAACTATGGCTACACCTTC	CALIHNYGYTF
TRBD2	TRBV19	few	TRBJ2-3	TGTGCCAGTAGTATAGATCTGGCGGGAGCCTCAGATACGCAGTATTTT	CASSIDLAGASDTQYF
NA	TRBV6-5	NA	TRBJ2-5	TGTGCCAGCAGGCCCCCTGGGCTCCCCACCCAGTACTTC	CASRPPGLPTQYF
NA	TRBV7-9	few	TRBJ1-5	TGTGCCAGCAGCTTAGAGCCGCTTGGACAGTCAAATCAGCCCCAGCATTTT	CASSLEPLGQSNQPQHF
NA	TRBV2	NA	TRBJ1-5	TGTGCCAGCAGTGGAACAGGCGCTTATCAGCCCCAGCATTTT	CASSGTGAYQPQHF
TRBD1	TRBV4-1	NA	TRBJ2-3	TGCGCCAGCAGCACGGGACAGGGAGATACAGATACGCAGTATTTT	CASSTGQGDTDTQYF
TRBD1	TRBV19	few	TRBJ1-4	TGTGCCAGTAGTATCCAATTTCCAGGGGGTCCGGGTGAAAAACTGTTTTTT	CASSIQFPGGPGEKLFF
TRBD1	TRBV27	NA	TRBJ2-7	TGTGCCAGCAGTCCCTCCCCCGGACAGGGCGCCACGGGTGAGCAGTACTTC	CASSPSPGQGATGEQYF
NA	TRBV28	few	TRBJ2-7	TGTGCCAGCATCGGAGGGGACGTTGCGTCCTACGAGCAGTACTTC	CASIGGDVASYEQYF
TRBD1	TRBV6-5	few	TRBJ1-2	TGTGCCAGCAGTTACTCGGACAGGACCGGTGGCTACACCTTC	CASSYSDRTGGYTF
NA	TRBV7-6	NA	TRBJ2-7	TGTGCCAGCAGCAAGCCGGAGGCTCCCTACGAGCAGTACTTC	CASSKPEAPYEQYF
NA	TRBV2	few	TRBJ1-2	TGTGCCAGCAGTGAAGGACTTGGCTTAGGAGGTAACTATGGCTACACCTTC	CASSEGLGLGGNYGYTF
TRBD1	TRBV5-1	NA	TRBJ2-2	TGCGCCAGCAGCGAGGGACAGGGGAACACCGGGGAGCTGTTTTTT	CASSEGQGNTGELFF
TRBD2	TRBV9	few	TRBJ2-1	TGTGCCAGCAGCGTAGTAGCCGCTAGCGGAGTTTGGGATGAGCAGTTCTTC	CASSVVAASGVWDEQFF
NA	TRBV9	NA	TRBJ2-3	TGTGCCAGCAGCGAGCTTAGCGGCACAGATACGCAGTATTTT	CASSELSGTDTQYF
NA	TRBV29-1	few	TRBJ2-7	TGCAGCGTCGCGGTTCGGGAAGAGCAGTACTTC	CSVAVREEQYF
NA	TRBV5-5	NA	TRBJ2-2	TGTGCCAGCAGCCCATCCGCGGGCCTCAACACCGGGGAGCTGTTTTTT	CASSPSAGLNTGELFF
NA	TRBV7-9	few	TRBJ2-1	TGTGCCAGCAGCCCGCGGGCCGCAAGTGGTTGGGCCTACAATGAGCAGTTCTTC	CASSPRAASGWAYNEQFF
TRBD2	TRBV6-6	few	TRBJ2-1	TGTGCCAGCAGTTACTCGGGACTAGCGGGAGGAAATGAGCAGTTCTTC	CASSYSGLAGGNEQFF
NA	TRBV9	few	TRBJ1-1	TGTGCCAGCAGCCCCCAGGGCACGGTGAACACTGAAGCTTTCTTT	CASSPQGTVNTEAFF
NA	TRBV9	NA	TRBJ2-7	TGTGCCAGCAGCGTAGAGCCCGGGGACGAGCAGTACTTC	CASSVEPGDEQYF
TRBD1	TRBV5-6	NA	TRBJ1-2	TGTGCCAGCATCCTTCTAGGCACCGGGACAGATCAATATGGCTACACCTTC	CASILLGTGTDQYGYTF
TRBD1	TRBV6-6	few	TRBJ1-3	TGTGCCAGCAGTTACGGACAGGGGTCCGGAAACACCATATATTTT	CASSYGQGSGNTIYF
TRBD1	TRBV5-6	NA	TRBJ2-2	TGTGCCAGCAGCAACCCCCGGGACAGGGAGACCGGGGAGCTGTTTTTT	CASSNPRDRETGELFF
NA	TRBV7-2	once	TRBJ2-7	TGTGCCAGCAGCTTAGGGGGGGGCACTACGCTGGAGCAGTACTTC	CASSLGGGTTLEQYF
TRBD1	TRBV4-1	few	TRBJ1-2	TGCGCCAGCAGCCAAGACCCGACAGGGGGGTATGGCTACACCTTC	CASSQDPTGGYGYTF
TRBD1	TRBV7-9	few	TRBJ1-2	TGTGCCAGCAGCAGTACGGACAGGGGTAACTATGGCTACACCTTC	CASSSTDRGNYGYTF
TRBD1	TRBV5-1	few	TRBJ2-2	TGCGCCAGCAGCTTGGAAGGGGGCCCGACCGGGGAGCTGTTTTTT	CASSLEGGPTGELFF
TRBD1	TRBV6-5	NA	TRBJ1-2	TGTGCCAGCAGTCAGGACAGGGAGTTTGGCTACACCTTC	CASSQDREFGYTF
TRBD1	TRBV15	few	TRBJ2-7	TGTGCCACCAGCACCGCCCCGGGACAGTCCTACGAGCAGTACTTC	CATSTAPGQSYEQYF
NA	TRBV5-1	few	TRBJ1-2	TGCGCCAGCAGCTTCGATGGCTACACCTTC	CASSFDGYTF
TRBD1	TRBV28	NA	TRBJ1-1	TGTGCCAGCAGTTTAGGGACAGGGACCACTGAAGCTTTCTTT	CASSLGTGTTEAFF
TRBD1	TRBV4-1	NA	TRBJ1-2	TGCGCCAGCAGCCAGACAGGGAGTAACTATGGCTACACCTTC	CASSQTGSNYGYTF
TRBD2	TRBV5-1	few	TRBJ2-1	TGCGCCAGCAGCTTGGCAGGCGGGGAGGGATACAATGAGCAGTTCTTC	CASSLAGGEGYNEQFF
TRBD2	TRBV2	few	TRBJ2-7	TGTGCCAGCCGGGGGACTACTAGCTCCTACGAGCAGTACTTC	CASRGTTSSYEQYF
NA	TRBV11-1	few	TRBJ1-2	TGTGCCAGCAGCTTATCCGTCGTAGACAGCAACTATGGCTACACCTTC	CASSLSVVDSNYGYTF
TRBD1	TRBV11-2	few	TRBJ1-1	TGTGCCAGCAGCTTCGCCCCGGGACAGGGAAGTGAAGCTTTCTTT	CASSFAPGQGSEAFF
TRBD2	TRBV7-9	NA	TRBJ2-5	TGTGCCAGCAGCACAATCCTAGCGGGAACGGAAGAGGCCCAGTACTTC	CASSTILAGTEEAQYF
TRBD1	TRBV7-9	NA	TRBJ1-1	TGTGCCAGCAGTTCTCCGGGACAGACACATGAAGCTTTCTTT	CASSSPGQTHEAFF
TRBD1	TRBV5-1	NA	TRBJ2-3	TGCGCCAGCAGCTTTAATCCGACAGGGGACACAGATACGCAGTATTTT	CASSFNPTGDTDTQYF
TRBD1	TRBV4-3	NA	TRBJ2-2	TGCGCCAGCAGCCAAGATCCCCGACAGGGGGCGGGCACCGGGGAGCTGTTTTTT	CASSQDPRQGAGTGELFF
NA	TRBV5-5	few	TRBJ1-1	TGTGCCAGCAGCTTGGCCCCTACAGGGGAAGCTTTCTTT	CASSLAPTGEAFF
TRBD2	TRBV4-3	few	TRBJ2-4	TGCGCCAGCAGCCTTGGGACTAGCGGAGCCACCAAAAACATTCAGTACTTC	CASSLGTSGATKNIQYF
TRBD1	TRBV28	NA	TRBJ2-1	TGTGCCAGCACTTGGAAGGGGGCATACATACTGTCCTACAATGAGCAGTTCTTC	CASTWKGAYILSYNEQFF
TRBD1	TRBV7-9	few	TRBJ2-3	TGTGCCAGCAGCCTGGGGCCGACAGGGGGCTTGGATACGCAGTATTTT	CASSLGPTGGLDTQYF